This is a list of T cell receptor beta chains from one sample in a study of graft-versus-host responses after intestinal transplantation. Profiling relied on immunoSEQ multiplex PCR, and the TCRdb table lists in-frame clones only, not all of them. The sample has nearly 100,000 clones; approximately 90% are singletons. The input for sequencing was PBMCs, taken about 450 days after intestinal transplant. The source of these receptors is a human patient who received an intestinal transplant, so some T cells may come from the graft donor. Each CDR3 is given with its conserved first and last residue. The D gene is left open where the match is weak. Clone sizes are given selectively: once, few, many, or a class where the clone is expanded.

>.|TRBJ2-3|TRBD2|TRBV2
TGTGCCAGCAACGGACGGGCGGGGGGGCCGGCAGATACGCAGTATTTT
CASNGRAGGPADTQYF
>.|TRBJ2-2|.|TRBV6-5
TGTGCCAGCAGTTACTCGACGGGGGGGGAGCTGTTTTTT
CASSYSTGGELFF
>.|TRBJ2-1|.|TRBV6-1
TGTGCCAGCAAAGGTCACAATGAGCAGTTCTTC
CASKGHNEQFF
>.|TRBJ1-1|.|TRBV5-1
TGCGCCAGCAGGGCCGGGACGGACTTATTCATGAACACTGAAGCTTTCTTT
CASRAGTDLFMNTEAFF
>.|TRBJ2-6|.|TRBV27
TGTGCCAGCAGTCCCGGTGGGGGGGCTGGGGCCAACGTCCTGACCTTC
CASSPGGGAGANVLTF
>.|TRBJ2-3|TRBD1|TRBV2
TGTGCCAGCAGTGGACGGACAGGGGTCACAGATACGCAGTATTTT
CASSGRTGVTDTQYF
>.|TRBJ1-1|.|TRBV12-5
TGTGCTAGTGGTTTCCCGAGAGGGGCTCACACTGAAGCTTTCTTT
CASGFPRGAHTEAFF
>.|TRBJ2-7|.|TRBV19
TGTGCCAGTAGTATGGGCCCTCTAACCGAGCGGTACTTC
CASSMGPLTERYF
>.|TRBJ2-5|TRBD2|TRBV7-3
TGTGCCAGCAGGCAGGAAACGGGGGGGCGAGAGACCCAGTACTTC
CASRQETGGRETQYF
>.|TRBJ2-5|TRBD2|TRBV11-2
TGTGCCAGCAGCTTAGCTGGTGGTAGCGGGGGACAAGAGACCCAGTACTTC
CASSLAGGSGGQETQYF
>.|TRBJ2-7|TRBD1|TRBV7-8
TGTGCCAGCACCTCACCGACAGGGGGGTACGAGCAGTACTTC
CASTSPTGGYEQYF
>.|TRBJ2-3|.|TRBV7-2
TGTGCCAGCGCGCACACAGATACGCAGTATTTT
CASAHTDTQYF
>.|TRBJ1-1|.|TRBV5-1
TGCGCCAGCAGCTTGGCACCCGGGGCTATGAACACTGAAGCTTTCTTT
CASSLAPGAMNTEAFF
>.|TRBJ2-6|.|TRBV6-5
TGTGCCAGCAGTCGACCAGGTGGGGCCAACGTCCTGACTTTC
CASSRPGGANVLTF
>.|TRBJ1-1|.|TRBV7-9
TGTGCCAGCAGCTCCGGACAGCCGAACACTGAAGCTTTCTTT
CASSSGQPNTEAFF
>.|TRBJ1-1|.|TRBV19
TGTGCCAGTAGTCCGCAAATATCAAACACTGAAGCTTTCTTT
CASSPQISNTEAFF
>.|TRBJ1-1|.|TRBV28
TGTGCCAGCCTTCGGGGGGCCTCGAATGAAGCTTTCTTT
CASLRGASNEAFF
>.|TRBJ1-1|TRBD1|TRBV29-1
TGCAGCGTGGGACAGGCCATGAACACTGAAGCTTTCTTT
CSVGQAMNTEAFF
>.|TRBJ2-7|TRBD1|TRBV11-2
TGTGCCAGCAGCCCTACAGGGGGCGAGCAGTACTTC
CASSPTGGEQYF
>once|TRBJ1-1|.|TRBV5-8
TGTGCCAGCAGCTTGGGAGTGGGCACTGAAGCTTTCTTT
CASSLGVGTEAFF
>.|TRBJ1-5|TRBD1|TRBV25-1
TGTGCCAGCAGGGACAGGGGCCCGAATCAGCCCCAGCATTTT
CASRDRGPNQPQHF
>.|TRBJ1-1|TRBD1|TRBV5-1
TGCGCCAGCAGCTTGAAACACAGGGGGGTCACTGAAGCTTTCTTT
CASSLKHRGVTEAFF
>.|TRBJ2-7|.|TRBV6-1
TGTGCCAGCAGAGACCCCGAGGAACCGAGCTACGAGCAGTACTTC
CASRDPEEPSYEQYF
>.|TRBJ1-1|.|TRBV9
TGTGCCAGCAGCCCTCGTCTAGTTAACACTGAAGCTTTCTTT
CASSPRLVNTEAFF
>once|TRBJ1-2|TRBD1|TRBV6-5
TGTGCCAGCGGGACAGACCCTAACTATGGCTACACCTTC
CASGTDPNYGYTF
>.|TRBJ2-7|TRBD2|TRBV10-2
TGCGCCAGCAGTGAAACTAGCGCCTACGAGCAGTACTTC
CASSETSAYEQYF
>.|TRBJ1-1|.|TRBV10-1
TGCGCCAGCAGTGAGCAGGGGAACACTGAAGCTTTCTTT
CASSEQGNTEAFF
>.|TRBJ1-2|.|TRBV6-5
TGTGCCAGCAGTTACGGAACCCATGGCTACACCTTC
CASSYGTHGYTF
>.|TRBJ1-4|.|TRBV2
TGTGCCAGCACTTTCTCTGAAAAACTGTTTTTT
CASTFSEKLFF
>.|TRBJ2-2|TRBD1|TRBV5-1
TGCGCCAGCAGTACAGGGGTTACCGGGGAGCTGTTTTTT
CASSTGVTGELFF
>.|TRBJ2-2|.|TRBV12-5
TGTGCTAGTCGATCGCAGACGAACACCGGGGAGCTGTTTTTT
CASRSQTNTGELFF
>.|TRBJ1-1|.|TRBV10-2
TGCGCCAGCAGTCCAAGGGCCCTCGGAGCTGAAGCTTTCTTT
CASSPRALGAEAFF
>.|TRBJ1-1|.|TRBV7-9
TGTGCCAGCAGCCCCAGGGTAGCGGCGAACACTGAAGCTTTCTTT
CASSPRVAANTEAFF
>.|TRBJ2-7|TRBD2|TRBV9
TGTGCCAGCAGCCCCCGGGCTAGCGGGGGCTACGAGCAGTACTTC
CASSPRASGGYEQYF
>.|TRBJ1-4|.|TRBV19
TGTGCCAGTAGCAGGGGATCTAATGAAAAACTGTTTTTT
CASSRGSNEKLFF
>once|TRBJ1-1|TRBD1|TRBV5-1
TGCGCCAGCAGCTTGGGACCAGGGGGGAGCACTGAAGCTTTCTTT
CASSLGPGGSTEAFF
>.|TRBJ2-5|TRBD2|TRBV14
TGTGCCAGCAGCCCCCTAGCGGGGGGGCTCGAGACCCAGTACTTC
CASSPLAGGLETQYF
>.|TRBJ1-1|.|TRBV5-8
TGTGCCAGCAGCTTGGCGGGCAGGATGGGGATCACTGAAGCTTTCTTT
CASSLAGRMGITEAFF
>.|TRBJ2-7|TRBD2|TRBV7-8
TGTGCCAGCAGCTTAGGTCGAGCGGGGGCAGGCGAGCAGTACTTC
CASSLGRAGAGEQYF
>.|TRBJ1-5|.|TRBV27
TGTGCCAGCAGTTCAGGGAACCTCCAGCATTTT
CASSSGNLQHF
>.|TRBJ1-2|TRBD1|TRBV19
TGTGCCAGTAGTATCTGGCGGGGGGACAGGGGTTCCTCGGGCTACACCTTC
CASSIWRGDRGSSGYTF
>.|TRBJ2-3|.|TRBV5-1
TGCGCCAGCAGCTTGATGGACATGCTGAGGGCAGATACGCAGTATTTT
CASSLMDMLRADTQYF
>.|TRBJ2-7|.|TRBV6-1
TGTGCCAGCGCCCCCCCTGGCACCACGTCCTACGAGCAGTACTTC
CASAPPGTTSYEQYF
>.|TRBJ1-1|.|TRBV5-6
TGTGCCAGCAGCCGGGTTTCGGTGAACACTGAAGCTTTCTTT
CASSRVSVNTEAFF
>.|TRBJ1-4|.|TRBV6-6
TGTGCCAGCACCTTCGGAGGAAAACTGTTTTTT
CASTFGGKLFF
>few|TRBJ2-1|.|TRBV29-1
TGCAGCGTTGTTAGGGGGGTTAATGAGCAGTTCTTC
CSVVRGVNEQFF
>.|TRBJ2-1|.|TRBV7-2
TGTGCCAGCACCTGGCCATACGGGGGGCCCAACAATGAGCAGTTCTTC
CASTWPYGGPNNEQFF
>.|TRBJ1-4|.|TRBV2
TGTGCCAGCAGTGAAGAGGCAGGGCCTAATGAAAAACTGTTTTTT
CASSEEAGPNEKLFF
>.|TRBJ2-5|TRBD2|TRBV5-1
TGCGCCAGCAGCCCCACTAGCGGGGGCCGACAAGAGACCCAGTACTTC
CASSPTSGGRQETQYF
>.|TRBJ1-2|.|TRBV14
TGTGCCAGCAGCCAAGCCGGCCACTATGGCTACACCTTC
CASSQAGHYGYTF
>.|TRBJ1-5|.|TRBV19
TGTGCCAGTAGTATTCCCTCCAATCAGCCCCAGCATTTT
CASSIPSNQPQHF
>.|TRBJ2-7|.|TRBV2
TGTGCCAGCAAGTCACCGCCCCTCTACGAGCAGTACTTC
CASKSPPLYEQYF
>.|TRBJ1-2|.|TRBV6-6
TGTGCCAGCAGTTACGATACCGGGGCCTATGGCTACACCTTC
CASSYDTGAYGYTF
>once|TRBJ1-5|.|TRBV6-1
TGTGCCAGCAGTGAAAGCCCCTTTCAGCCCCAGCATTTT
CASSESPFQPQHF